What follows are 25 T cell receptor beta chains derived from one specimen sequenced in a study of T cell responses to AZD1222 COVID-19 vaccine. The repertoire was sequenced with immunoSEQ multiplex PCR; TCRdb's copy has only in-frame clones and lacks some. This table has 170,000 or so clones, about 90% appearing once. Sequences were derived from peripheral blood, sampled on day 0 of AZD1222 vaccination. The receptors originated from an adult in good health.

The chain uses TRBV29-1 and TRBJ1-2; tentatively, D is TRBD1 (5 bases). V was trimmed by 8 bases and J by 2 bases, leaving 12 bases between them. CDR1 is SQVTM and CDR2 is ANQGSEA in the germline V gene. This CDR3 comprises 12 residues. CDR3 sequence reads: CSTGTINYGYTF. The CDR3 DNA sequence: TGCAGCACCGGGACGATAAACTATGGCTACACCTTC.

The rearrangement joins TRBV4-2 to TRBJ2-1, with TRBD2 matching 7 bases. CDR1 and CDR2 from the germline V gene are LGHNA and YNFKEQ. The CDR3 spans 14 residues. V lost 4 bases and J lost 6; bases outside the gene matches: 6. The CDR3 reads CASSLAGALNEQFF. In DNA form, the CDR3 reads TGTGCCAGCAGCCTAGCGGGCGCACTCAATGAGCAGTTCTTC.

The rearrangement joins TRBV7-9 to TRBJ1-4; D call uncertain. V lost 4 bases to trimming and J lost 0 bases, with 12 bases between them. The CDR3 is 16 residues long. Germline loops: CDR1 SEHNR, CDR2 FQNEAQ (reference sequence). The CDR3 nucleotides are TGTGCCAGCAGCTCAACCGGGCTCGCAACTAATGAAAAACTGTTTTTT. This codes for CASSSTGLATNEKLFF.

This rearrangement joins TRBV19 to TRBJ2-3; D possibly corresponds to TRBD2 (6 bases). Germline assignment: CDR1 LNHDA and CDR2 SQIVND (reference sequence). The germline V and J ends were trimmed by 0 bases and 5 bases, with 15 bases remaining between them. This CDR3 is built from 16 residues. The CDR3 reads CASSIDGSWGEDTQYF. DNA of the CDR3: TGTGCCAGTAGTATAGATGGGAGTTGGGGGGAAGATACGCAGTATTTT. Drawing the rest from reference TRBV19 and TRBJ2-3, the complete variable domain is DGGITQSPKYLFRKEGQNVTLSCEQNLNHDAMYWYRQDPGQGLRLIYYSQIVNDFQKGDIAEGYSVSREKKESFPLTVTSAQKNPTAFYLCASSIDGSWGEDTQYFGPGTRLTVL.

The chain links TRBV11-2 to TRBJ2-7; D uncertain. The V gene lost 2 bases and the J gene lost 2 bases, with 7 bases spanning the gap. Germline V CDR1 and CDR2: SGHAT, FQNNGV. The CDR3 is 13 residues long. CDR3 residues: CASSLSLAYEQYF. The CDR3, as DNA: TGTGCCAGCAGCTTATCCCTAGCCTACGAGCAGTACTTC.

This clone came up once. The chain links TRBV11-2 to TRBJ2-7; D assignment may be TRBD1 or TRBD2 (5 bases each). Germline CDR1 reads SGHAT; CDR2 reads FQNNGV. V lost 1 base, J lost 6 bases, and 7 bases lay in between. The length of the CDR3 is 12 residues. CDR3 amino acids: CASSLGDREQYF. The CDR3 region has the DNA TGTGCCAGCAGCTTAGGGGACCGCGAGCAGTACTTC.

CDR3 in amino acids: CASSQVVDEQFF. DNA for the CDR3: TGCGCCAGCAGCCAAGTAGTTGATGAGCAGTTCTTC. This chain uses TRBV4-1 with TRBJ2-1; D unclear. V was pared by 1 base and J by 8 bases, with 6 bases between. The V gene's germline CDR1 is MGHRA and CDR2 YSYEKL. The CDR3 consists of 12 residues.

The chain is built from TRBV7-3 and TRBJ2-1, with 9 nucleotides matching TRBD2. The CDR3 spans 13 residues. CDR1 and CDR2 (germline): SGHTA, FQGTGA. The J segment lost 9 bases and the V segment lost 11 bases, leaving 11 bases of the junction unmatched. Written as DNA, the CDR3 is TGTGCCTCCCAGGGCGGGACTAGCACTGAGCAGTTCTTC. This encodes CASQGGTSTEQFF. Full variable domain (remainder filled in from reference TRBV7-3 and TRBJ2-1): GAGVSQTPSNKVTEKGKYVELRCDPISGHTALYWYRQSLGQGPEFLIYFQGTGAADDSGLPNDRFFAVRPEGSVSTLKIQRTERGDSAVYLCASQGGTSTEQFFGPGTRLTVL.

The V gene is TRBV27, the J gene TRBJ2-1; D is uncertain. V was pared by 3 bases and J by 0 bases, with 9 bases between. CDR1 MNHEY and CDR2 SMNVEV come from the germline V gene (reference sequence). This CDR3 is 15 amino acids long. In nucleotides, the CDR3 is TGTGCCAGCAGTTTCCTTCCCAGCTCCTACAATGAGCAGTTCTTC. Its translation is CASSFLPSSYNEQFF.

This clone appeared a single time. V usage is TRBV6-5 and J usage is TRBJ1-4; the D is unclear. The CDR3 spans 15 residues. Trimming took 4 bases from V and 8 from J, leaving 17 bases between them. CDR1 is MNHEY, CDR2 SVGAGI, per germline. CDR3 loop: CASSSTWATREKLFF. The CDR3 coding sequence is TGTGCCAGCAGTTCCACTTGGGCCACTCGGGAAAAACTGTTTTTT.

The CDR3 nucleotides read TGTGCCAGCAGCCCGGACAGGGAAGCTTTCTTT. Translation gives CASSPDREAFF. V and J are TRBV16 and TRBJ1-1, with 7 bases fitting TRBD1. This CDR3 comprises 11 residues. Germline V gene data show CDR1 as KGHSY and CDR2 as FQNENV. The V and J ends lost 4 bases and 8 bases, in that order; junction bases with no gene match: 1.

The chain recombines TRBV15 with TRBJ2-7; the match to TRBD1 covers 11 bases. Trimming removed 4 bases from V and 5 bases from J; junction bases left unmatched: 10. The CDR3 is 16 amino acids. Germline-derived CDR1 and CDR2 are LNHNV and YYDKDF (reference sequence). The CDR3 loop reads CATSTSPGTGGNEQYF. The CDR3 DNA is TGTGCCACCAGCACCTCCCCCGGGACAGGGGGGAACGAGCAGTACTTC.

V is TRBV5-4 and J is TRBJ2-7; 7 bases align to TRBD1. The CDR3 contains 13 residues. Germline lookup yields CDR1 SGHNT and CDR2 YYREEE (reference sequence). With 4 bases clipped from V and 4 bases from J, the junction kept 5 bases outside the gene matches. CDR3 DNA: TGTGCCAGCAGCGGGGGACAGTCATACGAGCAGTACTTC. Translating gives CASSGGQSYEQYF.

The chain combines TRBV18 with TRBJ2-7; D possibly corresponds to TRBD2 (6 bases). Germline assignment: CDR1 KGHSH and CDR2 LQKENI. This CDR3 comprises 14 residues. Trimming shortened V by 3 bases and J by 4 bases, and 13 bases separated the two germline ends. This CDR3 is CASSPSGTRYEQYF. The CDR3 nucleotides are TGTGCCAGCTCACCCTCCGGGACTCGATACGAGCAGTACTTC.

The chain couples TRBV7-2 to TRBJ2-7; D is unclear. The CDR3 runs to 14 residues. Germline V lookup: CDR1 SGHTA, CDR2 FQGNSA. Trimming cost V 5 bases and J 2 bases, with 13 bases left between them. CDR3 loop: CASSRLGPAYEQYF. CDR3 bases: TGTGCCAGCAGCCGGCTGGGCCCAGCCTACGAGCAGTACTTC.

V usage is TRBV18 and J usage is TRBJ2-2; TRBD2 agrees at 9 bases. This CDR3 has 17 amino acids. The junction had 8 bases not matched to a gene; V was cut back by 0 bases and J by 6 bases. Germline CDR1 KGHSH, CDR2 LQKENI. As DNA, the CDR3 is TGTGCCAGCTCACCACCGTCCGGGACTAGCCTGTCCGGGGAGCTGTTTTTT. It encodes CASSPPSGTSLSGELFF.

This clone was found once. The rearrangement joins TRBV24-1 to TRBJ1-4; TRBD1 matches 11 bases. There are 15 residues in the CDR3. The J segment lost 7 bases and the V segment lost 4 bases, leaving 4 bases of the junction unmatched. The germline CDR1 and CDR2 sequences are KGHDR and SFDVKD. The CDR3 protein is CATSDRGTGGEKLFF. The DNA of the CDR3 is TGTGCCACCAGTGACCGCGGGACAGGGGGTGAAAAACTGTTTTTT.

This sequence joins TRBV7-3 and TRBJ2-1; TRBD2 agrees at 7 bases. The CDR3 loop spans 16 amino acids. Germline-derived CDR1 and CDR2 are SGHTA and FQGTGA. Losses at the gene ends were 5 bases for V and 4 bases for J; bases not matched to a gene: 11. DNA of the CDR3: TGTGCCAGCAGCCACAAGGGGTGGGAGGGGTACAATGAGCAGTTCTTC. This gives the protein CASSHKGWEGYNEQFF.

The CDR3 nucleotides are TGTGCCAGCAGTCAGTCCTACGAGCAGTACTTC. Protein: CASSQSYEQYF. The chain uses TRBV6-1 and TRBJ2-7; no firm D call. The CDR3 loop spans 11 amino acids. Germline assignment: CDR1 MNHNS and CDR2 SASEGT. V lost 5 bases and J 1 base, leaving 3 bases between the germline ends.

This chain uses TRBV7-2 with TRBJ1-2, with TRBD1 matching over 12 bases. The CDR3 contains 16 residues. Germline assignment: CDR1 SGHTA and CDR2 FQGNSA. V was pared by 5 bases and J by 7 bases, with 11 bases of the junction left unmatched. The CDR3 nucleotides are TGTGCCAGCAGCCCGGACGCGGGACAGGGGGCGACTGGCTACACCTTC. It yields the protein CASSPDAGQGATGYTF.

As to this clone: Given the absence of the conserved phenylalanine or tryptophan at the CDR3 end, a read error is likely. The DNA is omitted, as the CDR3 cannot be located on it reliably, and the CDR3 follows TCRdb's listing. CDR3: CASSPIRGLIL. The chain is built from TRBV7-3 and TRBJ2-7; the D call of TRBD1 is as the table states it, not checked on the DNA. Inclusive of both ends, the CDR3 amounts to 11 amino acids. From germline, CDR1 is SGHTA and CDR2 FQGTGA.

The CDR3 is CASSFNPVPSDTQYF. CDR3 DNA: TGCGCCAGCAGCTTTAATCCGGTCCCGTCAGATACGCAGTATTTT. The chain carries TRBV5-1 and TRBJ2-3, with unresolved D. The germline gives CDR1 SGHRS, CDR2 YFSETQ. The CDR3 is made up of 15 amino acids. V gave up 2 bases and J gave up 4 bases, with 14 bases separating them.

CDR3 DNA sequence: TGTGCCAGCTCGCCCGTCCTGACAGGGGGCGTCCACTATGGCTACACCTTC. Translation gives CASSPVLTGGVHYGYTF. This chain joins TRBV18 and TRBJ1-2; 10 bases fit TRBD1. Germline V gives CDR1 KGHSH, CDR2 LQKENI. Unmatched junction bases numbered 13, after V lost 6 bases and J lost 3 bases. CDR3 length: 17 amino acids.

The chain uses TRBV7-8 and TRBJ2-7; D gene uncertain. Trimming shortened V by 8 bases and J by 2 bases, and 16 bases separated the two germline ends. CDR1 and CDR2 from the germline V gene are SGHVS and FQNEAQ. CDR3 length equals 14 residues. The CDR3 bases are TGTGCCAGCGTACAAGGGCTCAACACCTACGAGCAGTACTTC. Translation: CASVQGLNTYEQYF.

The chain carries TRBV5-1 and TRBJ2-7, with D tentatively TRBD2 (7 bases). CDR1 is SGHRS and CDR2 is YFSETQ in the germline V gene. There are 17 residues in the CDR3. The ends were cut back, 2 bases at V and 1 base at J, with 19 bases in the middle. The CDR3 sequence: CASSFLAGATGSYEQYF. The CDR3 region has the DNA TGCGCCAGCAGCTTTTTGGCGGGGGCCACCGGATCCTACGAGCAGTACTTC.